This record looks at one T cell receptor (beta chain) sequence and its context. Antigen specificity is unknown. This sample was included in a study of cytomegalovirus exposure and HLA in healthy donors. Study-level information: Early released data comprised around 80 million unique TCRs from HLA-typed donors. Overall study results and limits: The classifier was said to identify cytomegalovirus status with high specificity and sensitivity. Three chains linked to CMV were shown in vitro to be specific for CMV antigens.

With 60 Vbeta and 13 Jbeta primers, the PCR was carried out. Sequenced by immunoSEQ multiplex PCR; TCRdb stores in-frame clones only, minus some. Here the sample spans around 130,000 clones, about 76% being singletons. This sequence was found in a man aged 40-55 years in good health and CMV-seropositive. What was sequenced was PBMCs.

This CDR3 reads CASSYYHSPVTYEQYF. As DNA, the CDR3 is TGTGCCAGCAGTTACTATCATTCTCCAGTAACCTACGAGCAGTACTTC. The rearrangement joins TRBV6-5 to TRBJ2-7, with unresolved D. The CDR3 is made up of 16 amino acids. With 1 base removed from V and 2 bases from J, the gap between germline ends came to 15 bases. Germline CDR1 and CDR2: MNHEY and SVGAGI.